Following are 10 T cell receptor beta chains from one sample sequenced in a study of blood T cell repertoires in COVID-19. Sequenced by immunoSEQ multiplex PCR; TCRdb stores in-frame clones only, minus some. This sample has tens of thousands of clones, with approximately 80% found just once. The sample taken for sequencing was peripheral blood. The origin of the receptors is an elderly man with active or convalescent COVID-19.

This chain uses TRBV5-6 with TRBJ1-5, with 7 bases lining up with TRBD1. The CDR3 totals 16 residues. Trimming removed 1 base from V and 1 base from J; junction bases left unmatched: 5. Germline V gene lookup returns CDR1 SGHDT and CDR2 YYEEEE. CDR3 region: CASSLRTGASNQPQHF. The DNA for the CDR3 is TGTGCCAGCAGCTTGCGCACAGGGGCGAGCAATCAGCCCCAGCATTTT.

The V and J genes are TRBV15 and TRBJ2-5; maybe TRBD1 (5 bases). This CDR3 spans 15 amino acids. Trimming shortened V by 0 bases and J by 1 base, and 9 bases separated the two germline ends. Germline V lookup: CDR1 LNHNV, CDR2 YYDKDF (reference sequence). The CDR3 region is CATSRDDSPQETQYF. The DNA for the CDR3 is TGTGCCACCAGCAGAGATGACAGCCCCCAAGAGACCCAGTACTTC.

The chain has TRBV6-5 and TRBJ2-5; D may be TRBD2 (5 bases). In germline, CDR1 is MNHEY, CDR2 SVGAGI. Between the trimmed V and J ends, which lost 6 bases and 1 base, there was a span of 12 bases. CDR3 size: 14 residues. The CDR3 is CASRRLASQETQYF. The CDR3 region has the DNA TGTGCCAGCAGGCGATTAGCGTCCCAAGAGACCCAGTACTTC.

The gene calls are TRBV19 and TRBJ2-1, with TRBD1 matching 11 bases. V lost 3 bases to trimming and J lost 4 bases; unmatched junction nucleotides: 5. CDR3 length equals 16 residues. The germline CDR1 and CDR2 sequences are LNHDA and SQIVND (reference sequence). The CDR3 is CASSITGTGGYNEQFF. The CDR3 nucleotides are TGTGCCAGTAGTATTACCGGGACAGGGGGTTACAATGAGCAGTTCTTC.

This chain links TRBV6-5 with TRBJ1-2, with 9 bases that match TRBD1. V was clipped by 6 bases and J by 8 bases; unmatched bases: 10. CDR1 MNHEY and CDR2 SVGAGI come from the germline V gene. The CDR3 sequence is 14 residues long. The CDR3 here is CASREGQGLKGYTF. CDR3 nucleotide sequence: TGTGCCAGCAGGGAGGGACAGGGTTTAAAAGGCTACACCTTC.

The chain couples TRBV3-1 (or the pseudogene TRBV3-2) to TRBJ2-5, with D perhaps matching TRBD2 (5 bases). Germline CDR1 reads LGHDT; CDR2 reads YNNKEL (reference sequence). The CDR3 length is 14 residues. Trimming removed 1 base from V and 4 bases from J, with 10 bases in between. The DNA of the CDR3 is TGTGCCAGCAGCCAAGCATCCCGGGGAGAGACCCAGTACTTC. Translated: CASSQASRGETQYF.

V and J are TRBV6-1 and TRBJ2-3; 16 bases fit TRBD2. Germline trimming cut 3 bases from V and 3 bases from J; bases unmatched to any gene: 9. Germline-derived CDR1 and CDR2 are MNHNS and SASEGT. The CDR3 has 19 residues. The CDR3 DNA follows: TGTGCCAGCAGTGATGCCGGGACTAGCGGGAGGGCCCGAACAGATACGCAGTATTTT. Translating gives CASSDAGTSGRARTDTQYF.

The rearrangement uses TRBV4-1 and TRBJ2-3, with 7 bases that match TRBD2. CDR1 is MGHRA, CDR2 YSYEKL, per germline. The V and J ends lost 4 bases and 9 bases, in that order; junction bases with no gene match: 10. The length of the CDR3 is 14 residues. CDR3: CASSLGEGTDTQYF. In DNA, the CDR3 is TGCGCCAGCAGCCTGGGGGAGGGTACGGACACGCAGTATTTT.

The chain combines TRBV19 with TRBJ2-1; 7 bases agree with TRBD2. CDR1 and CDR2 (germline): LNHDA, SQIVND (reference sequence). The CDR3 spans 14 residues. V shed 9 bases, J shed 4 bases, and the junction held 9 bases outside the gene matches. The CDR3 loop is CASKPSGAYNEQFF. The CDR3 region has the DNA TGTGCCAGCAAACCTAGCGGCGCTTACAATGAGCAGTTCTTC. Supplemented by reference TRBV19 and TRBJ2-1, the full variable domain reads DGGITQSPKYLFRKEGQNVTLSCEQNLNHDAMYWYRQDPGQGLRLIYYSQIVNDFQKGDIAEGYSVSREKKESFPLTVTSAQKNPTAFYLCASKPSGAYNEQFFGPGTRLTVL.

The chain uses TRBV10-2 and TRBJ1-2; 8 bases are shared with TRBD1. CDR3 length: 14 amino acids. CDR1 is WSHSY and CDR2 is SAAADI in the germline V gene. V was clipped by 5 bases and J by 0 bases; unmatched bases: 2. The CDR3 DNA sequence: TGCGCCAGCAGTAAACAGGGGGCTAACTATGGCTACACCTTC. It codes for CASSKQGANYGYTF.